This T cell receptor beta chain was observed in a study of T cells in Graves' hyperthyroidism and ophthalmopathy. From RNA transcripts, TCR beta CDR3 regions were amplified. RT-PCR in the first round (using the HTBI primer set) targeted the TCR CDR3. TCRdb re-derived calls from the multiplex PCR reads in MiXCR, one entry per CDR3 protein. This sample has around 420,000 distinct CDR3 sequences, with approximately 15% found just once. This clonotype turned up a few times. Germline V lookup: CDR1 SGHTA, CDR2 FQGNSA. With 5 bases removed from V and 1 base from J, the gap between germline ends came to 17 bases. The CDR3 length is 16 residues.

V usage is TRBV7-2 and J usage is TRBJ2-5, with D possibly matching TRBD1 (5 bases). Sequenced input: blood. This receptor was obtained from a woman in her late teens or twenties with Graves' hyperthyroidism. The CDR3 sequence: CASSHRLRQLQETQYF. Here the CDR3 DNA reads TGTGCCAGCAGCCATAGGCTTCGACAGCTCCAAGAGACCCAGTACTTC.